This is a list of T cell receptor beta chains from one sample in a study of identifying expanded T cells in peripheral blood. Clones were sequenced by immunoSEQ multiplex PCR, and TCRdb holds only the in-frame ones, with some missing. The sample includes about 85,000 clones, 88% of them seen just once. The sequenced sample consisted of blood. The receptor set was obtained from a person aged 18 to 70 in good health. CDR3s include the opening cysteine and the closing phenylalanine or tryptophan. A D gene is named only where the DNA matches it firmly. Part of the rows lack a size; the others show once, few, many or a class for expanded clones.

clone size: -
V gene: TRBV6-6
J gene: TRBJ1-2
D gene: -
CDR3 DNA: TGTGCCAGCAGTGTACAGGGAGGGAGCTATGGCTACACCTTC
CDR3 protein: CASSVQGGSYGYTF

clone size: -
V gene: TRBV2
J gene: TRBJ2-7
D gene: -
CDR3 DNA: TGTGCCACCGCGATTTTAGGCTACGAGCAGTACTTC
CDR3 protein: CATAILGYEQYF

clone size: -
V gene: TRBV6-5
J gene: TRBJ2-7
D gene: -
CDR3 DNA: TGTGCCAGCAGTGGAACAGGCCCTCCTACGGAGCAGTACTTC
CDR3 protein: CASSGTGPPTEQYF

clone size: -
V gene: TRBV10-1
J gene: TRBJ2-3
D gene: TRBD1
CDR3 DNA: TGCGCCAGCAGTGATGACAGGGTTCTCGGTACGCAGTATTTT
CDR3 protein: CASSDDRVLGTQYF

clone size: once
V gene: TRBV2
J gene: TRBJ1-6
D gene: -
CDR3 DNA: TGTGCCAGCAGTGGAGCCGCGGGCCCGAATTCACCCCTCCACTTT
CDR3 protein: CASSGAAGPNSPLHF

clone size: -
V gene: TRBV11-2
J gene: TRBJ2-5
D gene: -
CDR3 DNA: TGTGCCAGCAGCTTATGGGGTCCGAAAGAGACCCAGTACTTC
CDR3 protein: CASSLWGPKETQYF

clone size: once
V gene: TRBV4-3
J gene: TRBJ2-6
D gene: -
CDR3 DNA: TGCGCCAGCAGCCAAGATTCTTTGGGTGGGGCCAACGTCCTGACTTTC
CDR3 protein: CASSQDSLGGANVLTF

clone size: -
V gene: TRBV29-1
J gene: TRBJ2-7
D gene: -
CDR3 DNA: TGCAGCGTTAGTCAGGCCACGGGCTACGAGCAGTACTTC
CDR3 protein: CSVSQATGYEQYF

clone size: -
V gene: TRBV4-1
J gene: TRBJ1-1
D gene: TRBD1
CDR3 DNA: TGCGCCAGCAGCCAAGACAGGGGGGCCCGGGTCATGAACACTGAAGCTTTCTTT
CDR3 protein: CASSQDRGARVMNTEAFF

clone size: -
V gene: TRBV9
J gene: TRBJ1-2
D gene: -
CDR3 DNA: TGTGCCAGCAGCGTAGAGGGGGTAAGCCGAGGCTACACCTTC
CDR3 protein: CASSVEGVSRGYTF

clone size: -
V gene: TRBV9
J gene: TRBJ1-1
D gene: -
CDR3 DNA: TGTGCCAGCATTTCCCCTATGGGGGGAGCTTTCTTT
CDR3 protein: CASISPMGGAFF

clone size: -
V gene: TRBV11-2
J gene: TRBJ2-3
D gene: TRBD2
CDR3 DNA: TGTGCCAGCAGCATTCTAGCGGGGGGGAGCACAGATACGCAGTATTTT
CDR3 protein: CASSILAGGSTDTQYF

clone size: few
V gene: TRBV6-1
J gene: TRBJ1-5
D gene: -
CDR3 DNA: TGTGCCAGCAGTGAAGGGCAGGGTATTCAGCCCCAGCATTTT
CDR3 protein: CASSEGQGIQPQHF

clone size: once
V gene: TRBV25-1
J gene: TRBJ2-5
D gene: TRBD1
CDR3 DNA: TGTGCCAGCAGTGACCCCGGGACAGCACAAGAGACCCAGTACTTC
CDR3 protein: CASSDPGTAQETQYF

clone size: -
V gene: TRBV4-3
J gene: TRBJ1-2
D gene: -
CDR3 DNA: TGCGCCAGCAGCCGAACGTCGGGGACCTATGGCTACACCTTC
CDR3 protein: CASSRTSGTYGYTF

clone size: -
V gene: TRBV7-9
J gene: TRBJ1-2
D gene: -
CDR3 DNA: TGTGCCAGCAGCCCCCTTCTGCGCGGGAGGTATGGCTACACCTTC
CDR3 protein: CASSPLLRGRYGYTF

clone size: -
V gene: TRBV11-3
J gene: TRBJ2-1
D gene: TRBD2
CDR3 DNA: TGTGCCAGCAGCTCGGGACTAGCGCGGGGCGGGGTCGGTGAGCAGTTCTTC
CDR3 protein: CASSSGLARGGVGEQFF

clone size: -
V gene: TRBV18
J gene: TRBJ2-3
D gene: TRBD1
CDR3 DNA: TGTGCCAGCTCACCACCGGCAGGGGGCGGCGGCACAGATACGCAGTATTTT
CDR3 protein: CASSPPAGGGGTDTQYF

clone size: -
V gene: TRBV6-5
J gene: TRBJ2-4
D gene: -
CDR3 DNA: TGTGCCAGCAGTTACGCGGAAAAAAACATTCAGTACTTC
CDR3 protein: CASSYAEKNIQYF

clone size: -
V gene: TRBV5-1
J gene: TRBJ1-1
D gene: -
CDR3 DNA: TGCGCCAGCAGCTCCCCCCAGCAGGATATCTCGAACACTGAAGCTTTCTTT
CDR3 protein: CASSSPQQDISNTEAFF

clone size: -
V gene: TRBV11-2
J gene: TRBJ1-1
D gene: TRBD1
CDR3 DNA: TGTGCCAGCAGACCTACAGGGGTCCCTGAAGCTTTCTTT
CDR3 protein: CASRPTGVPEAFF

clone size: -
V gene: TRBV7-6
J gene: TRBJ2-7
D gene: -
CDR3 DNA: TGTGCCAGCAGCTTTAGAGGGTTCAGGGAGCAGTACTTC
CDR3 protein: CASSFRGFREQYF

clone size: -
V gene: TRBV2
J gene: TRBJ2-7
D gene: -
CDR3 DNA: TGTGCCAGCCGGAACCAATACACCTACGAGCAGTACTTC
CDR3 protein: CASRNQYTYEQYF

clone size: -
V gene: TRBV10-3
J gene: TRBJ1-1
D gene: TRBD1
CDR3 DNA: TGTGCCATCAGTGTTTCGCAGGGGGGGAGGACTGAAGCTTTCTTT
CDR3 protein: CAISVSQGGRTEAFF

clone size: once
V gene: TRBV5-4
J gene: TRBJ2-4
D gene: -
CDR3 DNA: TGTGCCAGCTCCGTCGCTGCGGGACAGCAGTCAAACATTCAGTACTTC
CDR3 protein: CASSVAAGQQSNIQYF

clone size: -
V gene: TRBV4-2
J gene: TRBJ1-3
D gene: -
CDR3 DNA: TGTGCCAGCAGCCCCACAGTCGGTGAGGCTGGAAACACCATATATTTT
CDR3 protein: CASSPTVGEAGNTIYF

clone size: -
V gene: TRBV28
J gene: TRBJ2-5
D gene: -
CDR3 DNA: TGTGCCAGCAGTTTATTAGGTGGCAGGGGCCAGAGGAAAGAGACCCAGTACTTC
CDR3 protein: CASSLLGGRGQRKETQYF

clone size: -
V gene: TRBV28
J gene: TRBJ1-5
D gene: -
CDR3 DNA: TGTGCCAGCAGTGTCATTATTGGTGAGCCCCAGCATTTT
CDR3 protein: CASSVIIGEPQHF

clone size: -
V gene: TRBV6-1
J gene: TRBJ2-1
D gene: TRBD2
CDR3 DNA: TGTGCCAGCAGCGAGACTAGCGGGGGGCCCAATGAGCAGTTCTTC
CDR3 protein: CASSETSGGPNEQFF

clone size: once
V gene: TRBV30
J gene: TRBJ2-1
D gene: TRBD1
CDR3 DNA: TGTGCCTGGAATAGACAGGGCCCCTTCTCCTACAATGAGCAGTTCTTC
CDR3 protein: CAWNRQGPFSYNEQFF

clone size: -
V gene: TRBV18
J gene: TRBJ2-5
D gene: -
CDR3 DNA: TGTGCCAGCTCACCACTCGTTGTCGAGATGGGGGAGACCCAGTACTTC
CDR3 protein: CASSPLVVEMGETQYF

clone size: -
V gene: TRBV6-5
J gene: TRBJ2-5
D gene: -
CDR3 DNA: TGTGCCAGTTGGGAGGGGGGTGAAATACAAGAGACCCAGTACTTC
CDR3 protein: CASWEGGEIQETQYF

clone size: -
V gene: TRBV4-3
J gene: TRBJ2-4
D gene: -
CDR3 DNA: TGCGCCAGCAGCCAAGAGACGACTACGAACATTCAGTACTTC
CDR3 protein: CASSQETTTNIQYF

clone size: -
V gene: TRBV4-3
J gene: TRBJ2-7
D gene: TRBD1
CDR3 DNA: TGCGCCAGCAGCTCGACAGGGTCCCTCTCCTACGAGCAGTACTTC
CDR3 protein: CASSSTGSLSYEQYF

clone size: -
V gene: TRBV10-1
J gene: TRBJ1-1
D gene: -
CDR3 DNA: TGCGCCAGCGGGGGCCGAACAGCTTTCTTT
CDR3 protein: CASGGRTAFF

clone size: -
V gene: TRBV5-1
J gene: TRBJ1-6
D gene: -
CDR3 DNA: TGCGCCAGCAGCTTGGTTCGCAGGGAAAATTCACCCCTCCACTTT
CDR3 protein: CASSLVRRENSPLHF

clone size: -
V gene: TRBV11-2
J gene: TRBJ2-1
D gene: -
CDR3 DNA: TGTGCCAGCAGCTTAGGGGACTTCCGCTACAATGAGCAGTTCTTC
CDR3 protein: CASSLGDFRYNEQFF

clone size: -
V gene: TRBV7-2
J gene: TRBJ1-2
D gene: -
CDR3 DNA: TGTGCCAGCAGCCCAGGACAGTATGGCTACACCTTC
CDR3 protein: CASSPGQYGYTF

clone size: -
V gene: TRBV5-4
J gene: TRBJ2-6
D gene: TRBD1
CDR3 DNA: TGTGCCAGCAGCTTGAAGGGACAGGTGTTCTCTGGGGCCAACGTCCTGACTTTC
CDR3 protein: CASSLKGQVFSGANVLTF

clone size: -
V gene: TRBV5-1
J gene: TRBJ1-1
D gene: TRBD1
CDR3 DNA: TGCGCCAGCAGCTTGGAATCAGGGGGACGCACTGAAGCTTTCTTT
CDR3 protein: CASSLESGGRTEAFF

clone size: few
V gene: TRBV6-6
J gene: TRBJ2-4
D gene: TRBD1
CDR3 DNA: TGTGCCAGCAGTTCGATACAGGGGGCCGACAAAAACATTCAGTACTTC
CDR3 protein: CASSSIQGADKNIQYF

clone size: -
V gene: TRBV11-2
J gene: TRBJ1-2
D gene: -
CDR3 DNA: TGTGCCAGCAGCTTAGCTTCGCCAGGTGGCTATGGCTACACCTTC
CDR3 protein: CASSLASPGGYGYTF

clone size: -
V gene: TRBV6-1
J gene: TRBJ2-7
D gene: -
CDR3 DNA: TGTGCCAGCAGTGAGCAGCAGGGAGGAGACGAGCAGTACTTC
CDR3 protein: CASSEQQGGDEQYF

clone size: -
V gene: TRBV7-2
J gene: TRBJ2-5
D gene: -
CDR3 DNA: TGTGCCAGCAGCTTAAGATCAGAAGGGGTGGAGACCCAGTACTTC
CDR3 protein: CASSLRSEGVETQYF

clone size: -
V gene: TRBV2
J gene: TRBJ1-5
D gene: TRBD1
CDR3 DNA: TGTGCCAGCAGTGATGGGACAGACAATCAGCCCCAGCATTTT
CDR3 protein: CASSDGTDNQPQHF

clone size: -
V gene: TRBV19
J gene: TRBJ1-4
D gene: TRBD1
CDR3 DNA: TGTGCCAGTAGTCCGCAGGGGGCAACTAATGAAAAACTGTTTTTT
CDR3 protein: CASSPQGATNEKLFF